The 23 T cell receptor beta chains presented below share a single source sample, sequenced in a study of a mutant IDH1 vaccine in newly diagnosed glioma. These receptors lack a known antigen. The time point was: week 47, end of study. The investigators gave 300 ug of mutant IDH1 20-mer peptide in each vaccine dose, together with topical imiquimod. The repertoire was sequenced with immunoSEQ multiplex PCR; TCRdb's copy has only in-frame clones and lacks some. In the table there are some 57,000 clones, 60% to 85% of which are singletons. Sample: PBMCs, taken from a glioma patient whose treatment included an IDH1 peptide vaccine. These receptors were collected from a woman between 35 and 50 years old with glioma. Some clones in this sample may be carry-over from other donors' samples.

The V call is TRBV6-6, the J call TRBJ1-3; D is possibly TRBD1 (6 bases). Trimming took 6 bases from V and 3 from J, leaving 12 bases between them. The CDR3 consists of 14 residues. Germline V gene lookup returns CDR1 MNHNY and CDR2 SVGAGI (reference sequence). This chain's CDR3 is CASRADRSGNTIYF. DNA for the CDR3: TGTGCCAGCAGGGCTGACAGGAGTGGAAACACCATATATTTT.

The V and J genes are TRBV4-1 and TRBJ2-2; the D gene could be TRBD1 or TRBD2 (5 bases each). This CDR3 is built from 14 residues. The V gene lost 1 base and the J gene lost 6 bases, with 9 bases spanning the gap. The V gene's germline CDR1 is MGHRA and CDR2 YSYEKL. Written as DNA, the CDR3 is TGCGCCAGCAGCCAAGTCGGGGACGCCGGGGAGCTGTTTTTT. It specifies CASSQVGDAGELFF.

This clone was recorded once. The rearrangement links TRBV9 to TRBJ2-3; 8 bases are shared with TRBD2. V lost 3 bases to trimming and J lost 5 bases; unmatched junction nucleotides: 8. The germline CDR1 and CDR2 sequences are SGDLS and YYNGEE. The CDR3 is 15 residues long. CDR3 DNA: TGTGCCAGCAGCGCCTTAGCGGGGATCCTAGATACGCAGTATTTT. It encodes CASSALAGILDTQYF.

CDR3 DNA sequence: TGTGCCATCAGTGATCGGCAGGGAGATCAGCCCCAGCATTTT. It yields the protein CAISDRQGDQPQHF. The chain combines TRBV10-3 with TRBJ1-5, with TRBD1 as a possible D gene (5 bases). V lost 3 bases to trimming and J lost 5 bases, with 11 bases between them. The CDR3 totals 14 residues. Germline CDR1 and CDR2: ENHRY and SYGVKD.

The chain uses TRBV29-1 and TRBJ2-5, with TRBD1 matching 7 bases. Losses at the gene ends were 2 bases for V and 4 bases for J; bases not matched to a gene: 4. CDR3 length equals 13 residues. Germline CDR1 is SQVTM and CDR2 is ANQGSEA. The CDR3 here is CSVERGPGETQYF. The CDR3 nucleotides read TGCAGCGTTGAAAGGGGGCCGGGAGAGACCCAGTACTTC.

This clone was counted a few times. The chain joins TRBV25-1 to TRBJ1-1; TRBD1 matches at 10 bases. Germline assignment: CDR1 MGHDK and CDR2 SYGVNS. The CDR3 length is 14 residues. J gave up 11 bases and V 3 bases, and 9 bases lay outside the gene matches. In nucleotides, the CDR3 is TGTGCCAGCAGTGACATCCGGGACAGGGGAGACGCTTTCTTT. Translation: CASSDIRDRGDAFF.

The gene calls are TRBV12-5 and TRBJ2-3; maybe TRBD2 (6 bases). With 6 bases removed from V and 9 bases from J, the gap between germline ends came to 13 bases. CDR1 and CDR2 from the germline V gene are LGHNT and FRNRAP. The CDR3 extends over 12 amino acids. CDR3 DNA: TGTGCTAGTGGCATTAGCGGCCAAACGCAGTATTTT. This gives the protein CASGISGQTQYF.

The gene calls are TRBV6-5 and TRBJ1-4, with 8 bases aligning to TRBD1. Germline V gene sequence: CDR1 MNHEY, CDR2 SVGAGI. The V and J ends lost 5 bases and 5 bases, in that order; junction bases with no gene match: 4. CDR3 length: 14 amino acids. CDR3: CASSTRTGNEKLFF. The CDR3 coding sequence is TGTGCCAGCAGTACTCGGACAGGGAATGAAAAACTGTTTTTT.

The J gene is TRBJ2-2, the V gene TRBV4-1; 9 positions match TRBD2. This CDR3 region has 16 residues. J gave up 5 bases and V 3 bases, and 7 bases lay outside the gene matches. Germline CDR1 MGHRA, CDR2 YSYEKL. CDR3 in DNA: TGCGCCAGCAGCCATTCTGGCGGGGGGGGTACCGGGGAGCTGTTTTTT. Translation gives CASSHSGGGGTGELFF.

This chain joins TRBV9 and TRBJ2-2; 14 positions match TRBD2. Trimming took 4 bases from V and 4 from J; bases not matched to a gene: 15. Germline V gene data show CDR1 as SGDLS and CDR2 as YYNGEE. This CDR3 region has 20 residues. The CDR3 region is CASSPTSGGAFLRITGELFF. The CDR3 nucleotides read TGTGCCAGCAGCCCGACTAGCGGGGGGGCCTTTCTACGGATCACCGGGGAGCTGTTTTTT.

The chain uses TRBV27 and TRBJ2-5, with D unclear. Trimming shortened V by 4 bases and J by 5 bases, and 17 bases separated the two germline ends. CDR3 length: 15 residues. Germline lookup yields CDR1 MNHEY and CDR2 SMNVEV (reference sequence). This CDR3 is CASSSTKFSGETQYF. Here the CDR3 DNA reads TGTGCCAGCAGTTCCACAAAATTCTCTGGGGAGACCCAGTACTTC.

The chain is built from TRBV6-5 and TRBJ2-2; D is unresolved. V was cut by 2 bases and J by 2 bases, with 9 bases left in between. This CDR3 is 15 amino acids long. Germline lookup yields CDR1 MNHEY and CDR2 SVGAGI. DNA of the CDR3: TGTGCCAGCAGTTACCAGGCAGCAAACACCGGGGAGCTGTTTTTT. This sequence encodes CASSYQAANTGELFF.

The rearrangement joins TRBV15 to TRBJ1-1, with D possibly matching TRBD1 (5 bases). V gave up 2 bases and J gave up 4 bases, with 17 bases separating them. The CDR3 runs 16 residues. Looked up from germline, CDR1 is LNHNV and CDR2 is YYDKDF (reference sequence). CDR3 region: CATSRPTRVGPTEAFF. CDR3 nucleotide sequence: TGTGCCACCAGCAGACCTACCCGTGTGGGGCCCACTGAAGCTTTCTTT.

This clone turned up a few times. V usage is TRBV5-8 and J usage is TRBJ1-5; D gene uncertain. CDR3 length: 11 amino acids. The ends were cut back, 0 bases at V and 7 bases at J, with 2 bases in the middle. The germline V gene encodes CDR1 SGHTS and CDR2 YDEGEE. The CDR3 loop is CASSLDQPQHF. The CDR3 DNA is TGTGCCAGCAGCTTGGACCAGCCCCAGCATTTT. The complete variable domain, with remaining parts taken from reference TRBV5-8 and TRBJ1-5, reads EAGVTQSPTHLIKTRGQQATLRCSPISGHTSVYWYQQALGLGLQFLLWYDEGEERNRGNFPPRFSGRQFPNYSSELNVNALELEDSALYLCASSLDQPQHFGDGTRLSIL.

The CDR3 sequence is CASSISEAFF. CDR3 DNA sequence: TGTGCCAGTAGTATCTCTGAAGCTTTCTTT. This chain uses TRBV19 with TRBJ1-1, with D hard to call. V was trimmed by 3 bases and J by 6 bases, leaving 2 bases between them. The CDR3 consists of 10 residues. Germline CDR1 is LNHDA and CDR2 is SQIVND (reference sequence).

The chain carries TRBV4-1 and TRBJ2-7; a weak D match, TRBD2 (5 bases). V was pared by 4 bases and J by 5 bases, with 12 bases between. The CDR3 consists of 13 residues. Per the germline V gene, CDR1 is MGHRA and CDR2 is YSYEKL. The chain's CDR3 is CASSPLDGNEQYF. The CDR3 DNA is TGCGCCAGCAGCCCTCTGGACGGGAACGAGCAGTACTTC.

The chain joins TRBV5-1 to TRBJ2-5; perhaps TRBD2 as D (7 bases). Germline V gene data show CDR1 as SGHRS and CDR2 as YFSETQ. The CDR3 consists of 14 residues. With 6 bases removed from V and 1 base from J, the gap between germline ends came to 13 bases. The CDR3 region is CASKLGGPQETQYF. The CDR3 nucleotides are TGCGCCAGCAAGTTGGGGGGGCCCCAAGAGACCCAGTACTTC.

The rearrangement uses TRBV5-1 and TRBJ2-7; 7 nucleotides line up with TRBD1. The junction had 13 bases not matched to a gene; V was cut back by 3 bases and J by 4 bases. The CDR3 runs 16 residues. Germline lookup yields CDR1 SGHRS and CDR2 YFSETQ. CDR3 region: CASSSNPTGAGYEQYF. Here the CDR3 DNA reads TGCGCCAGCAGCTCGAATCCAACAGGGGCAGGTTACGAGCAGTACTTC.

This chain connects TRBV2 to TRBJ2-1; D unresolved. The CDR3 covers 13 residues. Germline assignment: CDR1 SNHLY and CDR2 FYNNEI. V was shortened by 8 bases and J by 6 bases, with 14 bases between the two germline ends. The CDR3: CASEAPFTNEQFF. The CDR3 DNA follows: TGTGCCAGCGAAGCACCCTTTACCAATGAGCAGTTCTTC.

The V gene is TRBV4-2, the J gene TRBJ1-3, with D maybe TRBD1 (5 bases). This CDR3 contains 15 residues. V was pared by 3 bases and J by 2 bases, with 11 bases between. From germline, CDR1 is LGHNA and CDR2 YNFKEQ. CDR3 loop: CASSHGAGTGNTIYF. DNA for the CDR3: TGTGCCAGCAGCCATGGGGCAGGAACTGGAAACACCATATATTTT.

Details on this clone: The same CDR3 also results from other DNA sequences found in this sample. CDR3 amino acids: CASSRGARQGIAYGYTF. The CDR3 DNA reads TGTGCCAGCAGCCGGGGGGCTCGGCAGGGTATCGCCTATGGCTACACCTTC. The rearrangement links TRBV5-5 to TRBJ1-2; D is possibly TRBD1 (6 bases). CDR1 and CDR2 (germline): SGHKS, YYEKEE (reference sequence). CDR3 length: 17 residues. V was shortened by 4 bases and J by 4 bases, with 23 bases between the two germline ends. Supplemented by reference TRBV5-5 and TRBJ1-2, the full variable domain reads DAGVTQSPTHLIKTRGQQVTLRCSPISGHKSVSWYQQVLGQGPQFIFQYYEKEERGRGNFPDRFSARQFPNYSSELNVNALLLGDSALYLCASSRGARQGIAYGYTFGSGTRLTVV.

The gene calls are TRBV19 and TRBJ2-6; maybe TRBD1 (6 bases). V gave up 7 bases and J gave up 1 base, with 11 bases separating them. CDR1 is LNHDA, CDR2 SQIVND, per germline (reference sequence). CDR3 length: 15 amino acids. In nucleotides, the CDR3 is TGTGCCAGTAATAATCAGGGGTCTGGGGCCAACGTCCTGACTTTC. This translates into CASNNQGSGANVLTF.

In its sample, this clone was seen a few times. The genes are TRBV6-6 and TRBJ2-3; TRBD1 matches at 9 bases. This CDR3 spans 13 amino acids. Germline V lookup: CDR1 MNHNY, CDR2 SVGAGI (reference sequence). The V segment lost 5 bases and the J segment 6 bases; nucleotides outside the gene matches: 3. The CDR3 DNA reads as TGTGCCAGCAGTGGACAGGGGAGCGATACGCAGTATTTT. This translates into CASSGQGSDTQYF.